Listed below are T cell receptor beta chains from one sample, sequenced in a study of shared clonotypes between healthy human individuals. Clones were read by immunoSEQ multiplex PCR, and TCRdb kept only the in-frame ones, dropping some. The table records roughly 760,000 clones, about 74% of them present only once. Sequencing was performed on memory CD4+ T cells sorted from blood. The receptors were sampled from a woman aged 25-40 years in good health. CDR3s leave out the opening cysteine and the closing phenylalanine or tryptophan. Each record gives: clone size, V gene, CDR3 protein. Size tells how often a clone was seen (once, few, many) or the class of an expanded clone, and some rows leave it out.

- TRBV27 ASSPNFRQGAGEQY
- TRBV11-1 ASSSYRENTEAF
- TRBV5-1 ASRRSLNTGELF
- TRBV6-1 ASSELHKEEAF
- TRBV5-1 ASSPTDLSTDTQY
- TRBV9 ASSTGQAGEKLF
many TRBV5-4 ASSERLAGEETQY
- TRBV11-2 ASSLSWLKDEQY
once TRBV14 ASSRIAGSSTDTQY
- TRBV5-4 ASSLGQDALYEQF
- TRBV10-1 ASSESGGRSYEQY
- TRBV11-1 ASSLVNTIY
- TRBV4-2 ASSQEGGHQPQH
- TRBV18 ASSPPSRGNTEAF
- TRBV5-1 ASSLMRGETYEQY
many TRBV7-2 ASPASGGTNTGELF
- TRBV7-8 ASSTRQGREDEQY
- TRBV9 ASSVLTSGYNEQF
- TRBV5-1 ASSLEVELAKNIQY
- TRBV28 ASTPGTLMYNEQF
- TRBV5-1 ASSPGTSGSLSEF
once TRBV9 ASSVLAGGPTDTQY
- TRBV28 ASSLSGGKAF
- TRBV5-1 ASSLAGGQGASEQY
- TRBV19 ASSRDILNQPQH
- TRBV27 ASIPGPSWATDTQY
once TRBV4-1 ASSQDRRGAEISTEAF
- TRBV2 ASRIGLAEGNEQF
- TRBV16 ASSQRRTGPNEQF
- TRBV25-1 ASSESLGRGRRDGYT
few TRBV5-1 ASSLRPGTGSADLNTEAF
few TRBV18 ASSPRTSGANEQF
once TRBV6-6 ASRAVASSYNEQF
- TRBV7-2 ASSLYGTSNTGELF
few TRBV28 ASSPPGQGDTEAF
- TRBV28 ASSFLQYGYT
- TRBV30 AWSNRVSETQY
- TRBV18 ASSPQTWTGPLNTEAF
- TRBV7-3 ASSSLMDRGSGANVLT
once TRBV2 ASRSDRNNEQF
- TRBV11-3 ASSLVRGSGTGELF
- TRBV5-1 ASSLTLAGDEQY
- TRBV7-3 ASSFAGSGANVLT
- TRBV7-9 ASSLMGETNEKLF
- TRBV7-2 ASSGKGLAGGYEQY
- TRBV6-1 ASTGYYGYT
- TRBV6-5 ASARLRGGELF
few TRBV5-1 ASSLGVDPAQETQY
- TRBV19 ASSIAGEGIQY
- TRBV6-1 ASSPGTHKPYEQY
- TRBV4-1 ASSYAGTSDNEQF